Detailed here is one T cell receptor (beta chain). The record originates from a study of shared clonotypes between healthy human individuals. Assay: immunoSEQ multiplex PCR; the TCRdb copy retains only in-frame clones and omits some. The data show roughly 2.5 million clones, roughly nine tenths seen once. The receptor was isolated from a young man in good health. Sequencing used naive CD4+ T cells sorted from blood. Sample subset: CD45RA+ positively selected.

CDR3 DNA: TGTGCCAGCAGCTTAATCCAGGGCGGATACACTGAAGCTTTCTTT. Translating gives CASSLIQGGYTEAFF. This chain uses TRBV7-9 with TRBJ1-1, with a weak D call TRBD1 (5 bases). Trimming shortened V by 2 bases and J by 3 bases, and 13 bases separated the two germline ends. Per germline, CDR1 SEHNR and CDR2 FQNEAQ (reference sequence). This CDR3 is 15 amino acids long.